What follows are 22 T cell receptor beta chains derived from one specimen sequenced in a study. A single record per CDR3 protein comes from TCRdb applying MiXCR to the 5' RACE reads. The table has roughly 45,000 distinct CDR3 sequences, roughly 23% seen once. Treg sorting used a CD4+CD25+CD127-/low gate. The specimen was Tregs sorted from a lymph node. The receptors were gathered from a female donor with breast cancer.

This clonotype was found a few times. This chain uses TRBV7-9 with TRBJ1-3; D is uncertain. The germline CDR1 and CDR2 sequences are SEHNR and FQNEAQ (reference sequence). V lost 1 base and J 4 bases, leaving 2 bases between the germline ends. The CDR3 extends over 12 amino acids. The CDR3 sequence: CASSLGGNTIYF. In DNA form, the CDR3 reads TGTGCCAGCAGCTTAGGAGGAAACACCATATATTTT.

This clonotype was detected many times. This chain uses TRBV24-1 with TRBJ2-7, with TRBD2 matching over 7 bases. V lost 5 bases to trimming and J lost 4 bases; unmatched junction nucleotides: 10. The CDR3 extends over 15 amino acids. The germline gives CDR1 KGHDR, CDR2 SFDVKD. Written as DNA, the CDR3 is TGTGCCACCAGTGGAGGTGGCGGGAGAGGGTACGAGCAGTACTTC. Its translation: CATSGGGGRGYEQYF.

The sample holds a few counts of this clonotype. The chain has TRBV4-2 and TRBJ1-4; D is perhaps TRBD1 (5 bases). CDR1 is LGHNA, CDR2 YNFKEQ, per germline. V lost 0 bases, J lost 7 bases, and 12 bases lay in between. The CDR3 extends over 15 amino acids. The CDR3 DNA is TGTGCCAGCAGCCAAGATGCGGCTGGGGGTGAAAAACTGTTTTTT. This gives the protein CASSQDAAGGEKLFF.

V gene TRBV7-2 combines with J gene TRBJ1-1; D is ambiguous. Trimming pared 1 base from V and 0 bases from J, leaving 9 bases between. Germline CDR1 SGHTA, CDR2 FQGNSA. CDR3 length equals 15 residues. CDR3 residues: CASSLEAGMNTEAFF. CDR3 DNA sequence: TGTGCCAGCAGCTTAGAGGCGGGGATGAACACTGAAGCTTTCTTT.

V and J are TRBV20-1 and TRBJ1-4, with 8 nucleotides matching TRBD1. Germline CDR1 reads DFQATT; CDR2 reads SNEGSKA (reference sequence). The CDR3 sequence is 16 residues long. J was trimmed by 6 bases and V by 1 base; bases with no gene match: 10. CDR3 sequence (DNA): TGCAGTGCTAGAGCCTGGGGACAGGTCGATTATGAAAAACTGTTTTTT. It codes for CSARAWGQVDYEKLFF.

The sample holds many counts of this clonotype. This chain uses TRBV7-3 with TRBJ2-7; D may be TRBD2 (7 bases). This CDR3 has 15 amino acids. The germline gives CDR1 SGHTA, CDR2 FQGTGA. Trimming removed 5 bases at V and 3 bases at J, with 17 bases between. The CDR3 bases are TGTGCCAGCAGCCCCCTGGGGGGGCCCGGCTACGAGCAGTACTTC. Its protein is CASSPLGGPGYEQYF.

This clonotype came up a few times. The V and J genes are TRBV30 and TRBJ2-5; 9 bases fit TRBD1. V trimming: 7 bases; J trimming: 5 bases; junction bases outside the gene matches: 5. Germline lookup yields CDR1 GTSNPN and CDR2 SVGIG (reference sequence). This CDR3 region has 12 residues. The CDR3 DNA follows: TGTGCCTCGACAGGGGGGAGTGAGACCCAGTACTTC. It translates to CASTGGSETQYF.

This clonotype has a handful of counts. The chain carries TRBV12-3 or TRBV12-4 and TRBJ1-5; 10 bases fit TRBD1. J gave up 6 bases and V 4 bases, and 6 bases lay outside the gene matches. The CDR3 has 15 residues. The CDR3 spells CASSSSDRGVQPQHF. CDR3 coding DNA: TGTGCCAGCAGTTCGTCGGACAGGGGGGTTCAGCCCCAGCATTTT.

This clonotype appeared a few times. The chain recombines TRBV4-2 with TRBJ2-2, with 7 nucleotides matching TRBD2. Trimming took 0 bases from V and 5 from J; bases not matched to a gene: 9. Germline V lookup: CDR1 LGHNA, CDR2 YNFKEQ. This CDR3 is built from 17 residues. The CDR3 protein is CASSQDLGAGPTGELFF. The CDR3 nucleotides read TGTGCCAGCAGCCAAGATCTCGGAGCGGGACCGACCGGGGAGCTGTTTTTT.

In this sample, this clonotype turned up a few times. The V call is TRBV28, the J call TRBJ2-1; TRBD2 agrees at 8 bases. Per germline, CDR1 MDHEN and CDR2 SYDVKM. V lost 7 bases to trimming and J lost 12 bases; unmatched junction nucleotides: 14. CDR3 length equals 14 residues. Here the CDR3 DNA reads TGTGCCAGCACCCGCACTAGCGGCCTCCTAGGGCAGTTCTTC. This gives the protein CASTRTSGLLGQFF.

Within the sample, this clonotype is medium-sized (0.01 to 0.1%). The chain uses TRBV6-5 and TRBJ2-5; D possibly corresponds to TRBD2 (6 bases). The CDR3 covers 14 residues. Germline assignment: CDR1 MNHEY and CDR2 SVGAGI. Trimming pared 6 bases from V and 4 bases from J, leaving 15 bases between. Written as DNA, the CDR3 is TGTGCCAGCAGCCTCATGTTGGGGGGAGAGACCCAGTACTTC. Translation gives CASSLMLGGETQYF.

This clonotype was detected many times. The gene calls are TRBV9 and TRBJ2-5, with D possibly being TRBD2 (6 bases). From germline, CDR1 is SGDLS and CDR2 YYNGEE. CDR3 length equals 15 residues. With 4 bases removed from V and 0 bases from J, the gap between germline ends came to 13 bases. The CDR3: CASSTTWTNQETQYF. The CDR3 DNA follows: TGTGCCAGCAGCACGACTTGGACTAACCAAGAGACCCAGTACTTC.

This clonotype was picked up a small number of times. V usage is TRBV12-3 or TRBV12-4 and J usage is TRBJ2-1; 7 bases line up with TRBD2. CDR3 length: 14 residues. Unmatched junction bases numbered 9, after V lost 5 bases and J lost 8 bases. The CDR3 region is CASSPRTRGHEQFF. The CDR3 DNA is TGTGCCAGCAGTCCCAGGACTAGAGGGCATGAGCAGTTCTTC.

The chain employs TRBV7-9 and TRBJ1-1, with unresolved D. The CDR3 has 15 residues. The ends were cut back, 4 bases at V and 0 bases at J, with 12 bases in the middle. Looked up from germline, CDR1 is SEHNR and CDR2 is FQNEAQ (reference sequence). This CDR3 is CASSSLTAVNTEAFF. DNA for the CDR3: TGTGCCAGCAGCTCCTTAACGGCGGTGAACACTGAAGCTTTCTTT.

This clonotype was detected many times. The CDR3 sequence is CASSLGGQTQYF. As DNA, the CDR3 is TGCGCCAGCAGCTTAGGGGGGCAGACCCAGTACTTC. This rearrangement joins TRBV5-1 to TRBJ2-5; the D gene could be TRBD1 or TRBD2 (6 bases each). V lost 2 bases to trimming and J lost 6 bases, with 8 bases between them. Per the germline V gene, CDR1 is SGHRS and CDR2 is YFSETQ. The CDR3 length is 12 residues.

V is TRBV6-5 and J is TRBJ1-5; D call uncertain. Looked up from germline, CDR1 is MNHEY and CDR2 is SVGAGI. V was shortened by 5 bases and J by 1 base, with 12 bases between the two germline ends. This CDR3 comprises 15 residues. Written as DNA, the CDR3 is TGTGCCAGCAGTGCTACATCGGGGAGCAATCAGCCCCAGCATTTT. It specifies CASSATSGSNQPQHF.

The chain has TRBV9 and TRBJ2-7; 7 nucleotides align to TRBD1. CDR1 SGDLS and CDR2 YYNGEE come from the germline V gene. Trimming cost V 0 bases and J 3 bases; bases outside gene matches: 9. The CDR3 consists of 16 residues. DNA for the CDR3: TGTGCCAGCAGCGTAGGTAAGACAGGGACAATCTACGAGCAGTACTTC. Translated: CASSVGKTGTIYEQYF.

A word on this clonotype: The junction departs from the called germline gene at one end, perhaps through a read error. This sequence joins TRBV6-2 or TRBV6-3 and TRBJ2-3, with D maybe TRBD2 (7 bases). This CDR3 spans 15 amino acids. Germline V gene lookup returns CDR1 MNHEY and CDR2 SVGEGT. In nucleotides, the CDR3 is TGTGCCGGCAGTTACGGGGGAGGGGGTGCAGATACGCAGTATTTT. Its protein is CAGSYGGGGADTQYF.

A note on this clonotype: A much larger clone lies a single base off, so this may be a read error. The CDR3 DNA follows: TGTGCCAGCAGCTTAGAAAACATGCAGTACTTC. Amino acid sequence: CASSLENMQYF. The chain links TRBV13 to TRBJ2-4; no clear D. Germline-derived CDR1 and CDR2 are PRHDT and FYEKMQ (reference sequence). CDR3 size: 11 residues. Together with reference TRBV13 and TRBJ2-4, the CDR3 gives the full variable domain: AAGVIQSPRHLIKEKRETATLKCYPIPRHDTVYWYQQGPGQDPQFLISFYEKMQSDKGSIPDRFSAQQFSDYHSELNMSSLELGDSALYFCASSLENMQYFGAGTRLSVL.

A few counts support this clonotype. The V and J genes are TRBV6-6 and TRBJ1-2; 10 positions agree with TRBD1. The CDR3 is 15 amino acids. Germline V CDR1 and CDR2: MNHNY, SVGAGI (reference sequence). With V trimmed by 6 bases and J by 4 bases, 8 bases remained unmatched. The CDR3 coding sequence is TGTGCCAGCAGCTATGGGACAGGGGTGAGCTATGGCTACACCTTC. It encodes CASSYGTGVSYGYTF.

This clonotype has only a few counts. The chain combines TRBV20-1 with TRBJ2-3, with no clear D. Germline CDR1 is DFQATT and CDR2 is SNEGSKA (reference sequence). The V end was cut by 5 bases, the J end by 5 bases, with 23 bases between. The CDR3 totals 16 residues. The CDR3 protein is CSASPFIQTSGDTQYF. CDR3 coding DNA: TGCAGTGCTTCTCCTTTTATTCAGACCTCAGGAGATACGCAGTATTTT.

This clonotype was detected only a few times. CDR3 loop: CASSFRDLTDTQYF. The CDR3, as DNA: TGCGCCAGCAGCTTCCGGGACTTAACAGATACGCAGTATTTT. The genes are TRBV5-1 and TRBJ2-3; maybe TRBD2 (6 bases). Germline V gene sequence: CDR1 SGHRS, CDR2 YFSETQ. The germline V and J ends were trimmed by 2 bases and 3 bases, with 10 bases remaining between them. This CDR3 comprises 14 residues. Full variable domain (outside the CDR3, taken from reference TRBV5-1 and TRBJ2-3): KAGVTQTPRYLIKTRGQQVTLSCSPISGHRSVSWYQQTPGQGLQFLFEYFSETQRNKGNFPGRFSGRQFSNSRSEMNVSTLELGDSALYLCASSFRDLTDTQYFGPGTRLTVL.